Described below is a single TCR beta chain sequence and its context. Its antigen is still unknown. Germline V gene data show CDR1 as SGHAT and CDR2 as FQNNGV. The CDR3 is 11 amino acids. V was cut by 2 bases and J by 5 bases, with 4 bases left in between. The sample comes from a study of cytomegalovirus exposure and HLA in healthy donors. 60 Vbeta and 13 Jbeta primers were used in PCR. Produced via immunoSEQ multiplex PCR; TCRdb's table is partial and in-frame only. The table records tens of thousands of clones, 72% of them present only once. Broader study findings: A later look showed TCR association rates differing by HLA locus, highest for DRB1 and lowest for HLA-C. Later analysis associated a missense DCLRE1C variant with TCR beta V- and J-gene trimming. Per published accounts, TCR beta sequences correctly predicted the HLA-A and HLA-B alleles of most subjects.

The rearrangement links TRBV11-2 to TRBJ2-7; no firm D call. This receptor was identified in a woman in her forties or fifties in good health and CMV-seronegative. The source material was PBMCs. This CDR3 reads CASSLLDEQYF. For the CDR3, the DNA is TGTGCCAGCAGCTTACTCGACGAGCAGTACTTC.